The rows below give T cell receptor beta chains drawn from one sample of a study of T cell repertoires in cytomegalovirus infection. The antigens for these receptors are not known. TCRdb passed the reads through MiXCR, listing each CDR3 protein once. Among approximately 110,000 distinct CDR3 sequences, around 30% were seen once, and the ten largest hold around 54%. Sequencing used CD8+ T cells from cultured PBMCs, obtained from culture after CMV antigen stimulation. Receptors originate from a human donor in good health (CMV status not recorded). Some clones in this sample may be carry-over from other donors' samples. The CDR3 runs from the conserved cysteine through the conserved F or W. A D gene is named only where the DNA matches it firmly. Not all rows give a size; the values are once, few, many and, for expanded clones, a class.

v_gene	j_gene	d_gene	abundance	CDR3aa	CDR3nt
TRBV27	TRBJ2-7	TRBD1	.	CASSFKAGGGPGGEQYF	TGTGCCAGCAGTTTCAAGGCAGGGGGCGGCCCCGGTGGAGAGCAGTACTTC
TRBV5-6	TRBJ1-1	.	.	CASSLAANTEAFF	TGTGCCAGCAGCTTGGCAGCGAACACTGAAGCTTTCTTT
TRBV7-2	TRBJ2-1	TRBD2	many	CASSLRLAGGPGQFF	TGTGCCAGCAGCCTGCGACTAGCGGGGGGGCCTGGTCAGTTCTTC
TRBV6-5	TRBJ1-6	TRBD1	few	CASSYLGQRPPVNSPLHF	TGTGCCAGCAGTTACCTGGGACAGCGTCCTCCCGTAAATTCACCCCTCCACTTT
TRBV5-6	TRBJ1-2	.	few	CASSFDSNSFYGYTF	TGTGCCAGCAGCTTTGACAGCAACAGTTTCTATGGCTACACCTTC
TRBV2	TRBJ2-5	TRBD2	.	CASRAGLAEETQYF	TGTGCCAGCAGAGCGGGACTAGCTGAAGAGACCCAGTACTTC
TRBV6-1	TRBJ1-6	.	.	CASRAYRVNSPLHF	TGTGCCAGCAGGGCCTACAGGGTCAATTCACCCCTCCACTTT
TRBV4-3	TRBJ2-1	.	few	CASSQDVWLTRSPYNEQFF	TGCGCCAGCAGCCAAGACGTTTGGCTCACTCGCAGTCCCTACAATGAGCAGTTCTTC
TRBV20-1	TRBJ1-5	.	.	CSARDGPAGNQPQHF	TGCAGTGCTAGAGATGGGCCAGCGGGCAATCAGCCCCAGCATTTT
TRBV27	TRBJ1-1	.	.	CASSLRGGGFTEAFF	TGTGCCAGCAGTTTACGGGGGGGGGGCTTCACTGAAGCTTTCTTT
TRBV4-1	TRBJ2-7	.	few	CASSLRGGGVYEQYF	TGCGCCAGCAGTCTTCGGGGAGGGGGGGTCTACGAGCAGTACTTC
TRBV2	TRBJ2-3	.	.	CASSDRSMVTDTQYF	TGTGCCAGCAGTGATCGTTCCATGGTCACAGATACGCAGTATTTT
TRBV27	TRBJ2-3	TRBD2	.	CASSPLFRGGLDTQYF	TGTGCCAGCAGCCCTCTCTTTCGGGGGGGCCTAGATACGCAGTATTTT
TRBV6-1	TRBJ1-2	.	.	CASSYPGAVHGYTF	TGTGCCAGCAGTTACCCCGGGGCGGTGCATGGCTACACCTTC
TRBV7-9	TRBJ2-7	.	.	CASSPPGRTYEQYF	TGTGCCAGCAGCCCCCCCGGCAGAACCTACGAGCAGTACTTC
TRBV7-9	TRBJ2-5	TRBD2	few	CASSPGLAEETQYF	TGTGCCAGCAGCCCAGGACTAGCGGAAGAGACCCAGTACTTC
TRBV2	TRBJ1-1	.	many	CASSDPGNTEAFF	TGTGCCAGCAGTGACCCGGGGAACACTGAAGCTTTCTTT
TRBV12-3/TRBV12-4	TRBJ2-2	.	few	CASSLTFTGELFF	TGTGCCAGCAGTTTAACGTTCACCGGGGAGCTGTTTTTT
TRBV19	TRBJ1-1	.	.	CASSTNTGFDTEAFF	TGTGCCAGTAGTACGAATACAGGGTTTGACACTGAAGCTTTCTTT
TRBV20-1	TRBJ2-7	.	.	CSAEGLELIYEQYF	TGCAGTGCTGAGGGGCTAGAGCTCATCTACGAGCAGTACTTC
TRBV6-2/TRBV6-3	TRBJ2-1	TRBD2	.	CASSRTGGVYNEQFF	TGTGCCAGCAGCCGTACGGGGGGGGTCTACAATGAGCAGTTCTTC
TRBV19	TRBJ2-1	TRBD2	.	CASSIVAGVNNEQFF	TGTGCCAGTAGTATAGTAGCGGGAGTCAACAATGAGCAGTTCTTC
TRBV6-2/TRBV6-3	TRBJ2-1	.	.	CASSWAGSYNEQFF	TGTGCCAGCAGTTGGGCAGGGTCCTACAATGAGCAGTTCTTC
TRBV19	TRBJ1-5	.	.	CASSPTSNQPQHF	TGTGCCAGTAGCCCGACTTCGAATCAGCCCCAGCATTTT
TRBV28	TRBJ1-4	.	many	CASSFEEGLLLNEKLFF	TGTGCCAGCAGTTTTGAGGAGGGCCTTCTTTTAAATGAAAAACTGTTTTTT
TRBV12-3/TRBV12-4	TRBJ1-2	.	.	CASSLAEGLTYGYTF	TGTGCCAGCAGTTTAGCGGAGGGGCTAACGTATGGCTACACCTTC
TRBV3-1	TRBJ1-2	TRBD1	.	CASSQDFRTGHGYTF	TGTGCCAGCAGCCAAGACTTTCGGACAGGGCATGGCTACACCTTC
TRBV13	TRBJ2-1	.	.	CASSLVLPLNEQFF	TGTGCCAGCAGCTTAGTCCTTCCTCTCAATGAGCAGTTCTTC
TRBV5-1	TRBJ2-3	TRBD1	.	CASSLGQGVMDTQYF	TGCGCCAGCAGCTTGGGACAGGGGGTAATGGATACGCAGTATTTT
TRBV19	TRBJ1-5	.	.	CASTWGNQPQHF	TGTGCCAGTACTTGGGGCAATCAGCCCCAGCATTTT
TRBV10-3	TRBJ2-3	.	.	CAISGDWRNGTDTQYF	TGTGCCATCAGTGGGGATTGGAGGAACGGCACAGATACGCAGTATTTT
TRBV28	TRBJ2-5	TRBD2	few	CASSPRGGWETQYF	TGTGCCAGCAGTCCACGGGGGGGCTGGGAGACCCAGTACTTC
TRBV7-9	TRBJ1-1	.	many	CASSLNGVVNTEAFF	TGTGCCAGCAGCTTAAACGGTGTTGTGAACACTGAAGCTTTCTTT
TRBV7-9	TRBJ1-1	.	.	CASLKPGADTEAFF	TGTGCCAGCTTAAAACCAGGGGCGGACACTGAAGCTTTCTTT
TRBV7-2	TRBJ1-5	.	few	CASSLTEYSNQPQHF	TGTGCCAGCAGCCTGACTGAGTATAGCAATCAGCCCCAGCATTTT
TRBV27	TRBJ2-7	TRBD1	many	CARNRDRGLWEYF	TGTGCCAGGAACCGGGACAGGGGGCTCTGGGAGTACTTC
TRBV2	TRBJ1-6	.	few	CASSDSIVGSPIHNSPLHF	TGTGCCAGCAGTGACTCCATCGTGGGATCCCCTATCCATAATTCACCCCTCCACTTT
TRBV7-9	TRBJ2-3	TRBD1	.	CASSPGTGWATDTQYF	TGTGCCAGCAGCCCGGGGACAGGGTGGGCTACAGATACGCAGTATTTT
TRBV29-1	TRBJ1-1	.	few	CSVEAGELATEAFF	TGCAGCGTTGAAGCAGGGGAGTTGGCCACTGAAGCTTTCTTT
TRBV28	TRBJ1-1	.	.	CASSFVPRGGEAFF	TGTGCCAGCAGTTTTGTTCCTCGGGGGGGTGAAGCTTTCTTT
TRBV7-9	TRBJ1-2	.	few	CASSLGTDPPPF	TGTGCCAGCAGCTTAGGGACGGATCCCCCGCCCTTC
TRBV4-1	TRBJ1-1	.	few	CASSSSRGNTEAFF	TGCGCCAGCAGCTCAAGCCGGGGAAACACTGAAGCTTTCTTT
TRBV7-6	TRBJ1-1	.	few	CASSLALGGTEAFF	TGTGCCAGCAGCTTAGCGCTCGGGGGCACTGAAGCTTTCTTT
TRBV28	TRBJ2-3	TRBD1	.	CASSSPGTVSDTQYF	TGTGCCAGCAGTTCTCCCGGGACAGTGTCAGATACGCAGTATTTT
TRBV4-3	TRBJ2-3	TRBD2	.	CASSQVPGGADTQYF	TGCGCCAGCAGCCAAGTACCGGGGGGGGCAGATACGCAGTATTTT
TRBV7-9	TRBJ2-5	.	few	CASSVLWGGGGQETQYF	TGTGCCAGCAGCGTACTATGGGGGGGCGGTGGTCAAGAGACCCAGTACTTC
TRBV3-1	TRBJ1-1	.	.	CASSQDRGFEDTEAFF	TGTGCCAGCAGCCAAGATCGTGGGTTTGAGGACACTGAAGCTTTCTTT
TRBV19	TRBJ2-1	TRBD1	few	CASRRTGTYNEQFF	TGTGCCAGTCGTCGGACAGGGACCTACAATGAGCAGTTCTTC
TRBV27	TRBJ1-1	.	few	CASRPLGAEGHTEAFF	TGTGCCAGCAGACCGTTGGGGGCTGAGGGGCACACTGAAGCTTTCTTT
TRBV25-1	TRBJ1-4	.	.	CASSEYQQGEKLFF	TGTGCCAGCAGTGAATATCAACAGGGTGAAAAACTGTTTTTT
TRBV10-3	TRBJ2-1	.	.	CAISERADNEQFF	TGTGCCATCAGTGAAAGGGCAGACAATGAGCAGTTCTTC
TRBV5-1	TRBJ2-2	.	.	CASSGLTEPNTGELFF	TGCGCCAGCAGCGGATTGACGGAACCGAACACCGGGGAGCTGTTTTTT
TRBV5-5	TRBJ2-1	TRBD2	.	CASGGSYNEQFF	TGTGCAAGCGGGGGCTCCTACAATGAGCAGTTCTTC